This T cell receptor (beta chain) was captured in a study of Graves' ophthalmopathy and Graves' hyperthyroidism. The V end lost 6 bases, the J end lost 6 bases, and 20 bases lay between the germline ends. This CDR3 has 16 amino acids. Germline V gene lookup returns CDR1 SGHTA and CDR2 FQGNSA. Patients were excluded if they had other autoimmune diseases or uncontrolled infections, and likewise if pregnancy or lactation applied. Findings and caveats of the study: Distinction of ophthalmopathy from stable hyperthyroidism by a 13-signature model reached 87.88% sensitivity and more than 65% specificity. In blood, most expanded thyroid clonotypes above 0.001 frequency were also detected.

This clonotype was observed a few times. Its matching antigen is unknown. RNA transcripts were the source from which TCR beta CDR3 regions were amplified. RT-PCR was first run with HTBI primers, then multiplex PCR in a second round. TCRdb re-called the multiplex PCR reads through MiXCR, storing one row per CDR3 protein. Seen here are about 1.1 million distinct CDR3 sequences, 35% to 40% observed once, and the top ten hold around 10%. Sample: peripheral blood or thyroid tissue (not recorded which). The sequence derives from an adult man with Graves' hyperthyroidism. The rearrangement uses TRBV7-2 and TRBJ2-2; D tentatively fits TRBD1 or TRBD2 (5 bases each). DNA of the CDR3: TGTGCCAGCAGTACCCGGGACCAGCATATTCCCGGGGAGCTGTTTTTT. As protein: CASSTRDQHIPGELFF.